Presented here are 22 T cell receptor beta chains from one specimen sequenced in a study of OX40 agonist ivuxolimab in advanced cancers. TCRdb's table, derived via immunoSEQ multiplex PCR, lists solely in-frame clones and lacks some. The table lists tens of thousands of clones, about 90% of them singletons, with about 0.31% in the top ten. The starting material was CD4+ or CD8+ T cells sorted from blood, obtained in a trial of the OX40 agonist ivuxolimab. The receptors derive from an adult with an advanced solid tumor such as melanoma, head and neck, liver or kidney cancer.

The chain uses TRBV6-5 and TRBJ2-1; no clear D gene. The CDR3 contains 15 residues. Germline CDR1 is MNHEY and CDR2 is SVGAGI. V lost 6 bases, J lost 6 bases, and 18 bases lay in between. The CDR3, as DNA: TGTGCCAGCAGCCCTCCTGGTCTTAGGCCCAATGAGCAGTTCTTC. This encodes CASSPPGLRPNEQFF.

Only one count was recorded for this clone. The rearrangement joins TRBV11-2 to TRBJ2-1, with 9 bases fitting TRBD1. V lost 3 bases, J lost 8 bases, and 8 bases stayed unmatched. Germline V gives CDR1 SGHAT, CDR2 FQNNGV. The CDR3 is 15 residues long. The CDR3 nucleotides read TGTGCCAGCAGCTTCCCGGGACAGGGTAACCATGAGCAGTTCTTC. This encodes CASSFPGQGNHEQFF.

V gene TRBV28 combines with J gene TRBJ1-6; 10 bases map to TRBD1. Germline trimming cut 2 bases from V and 8 bases from J; bases unmatched to any gene: 3. The CDR3 is 15 residues long. Germline V gene data show CDR1 as MDHEN and CDR2 as SYDVKM. CDR3 in amino acids: CASSLPGQGYSPLHF. Here the CDR3 DNA reads TGTGCCAGCAGTTTACCGGGACAGGGGTATTCACCCCTCCACTTT.

V is TRBV28 and J is TRBJ2-7; possibly TRBD1 for D (5 bases). The V end lost 3 bases, the J end lost 0 bases, and 21 bases lay between the germline ends. This CDR3 region has 18 residues. CDR1 is MDHEN, CDR2 SYDVKM, per germline. This chain's CDR3 is CASSFPLKGRLSSYEQYF. The CDR3 nucleotides are TGTGCCAGCAGTTTCCCCCTCAAGGGGCGGTTGAGCTCCTACGAGCAGTACTTC.

This chain uses TRBV27 with TRBJ2-2; TRBD1 agrees at 7 bases. Per germline, CDR1 MNHEY and CDR2 SMNVEV (reference sequence). This CDR3 spans 15 amino acids. V lost 2 bases and J lost 5; bases outside the gene matches: 5. The CDR3 coding sequence is TGTGCCAGCAGTTTAGTGGTGACAGGGACCGGGGAGCTGTTTTTT. This gives the protein CASSLVVTGTGELFF.

The chain joins TRBV19 to TRBJ2-2; 11 bases are a match to TRBD2. CDR3 length: 15 amino acids. The V and J ends lost 5 bases and 7 bases, in that order; junction bases with no gene match: 6. Germline V gene lookup returns CDR1 LNHDA and CDR2 SQIVND (reference sequence). The CDR3 loop is CASSVSGRAGGELFF. CDR3 sequence (DNA): TGTGCCAGTAGTGTTAGCGGGAGGGCCGGCGGGGAGCTGTTTTTT. The full variable domain, with the rest looked up from reference TRBV19 and TRBJ2-2, is DGGITQSPKYLFRKEGQNVTLSCEQNLNHDAMYWYRQDPGQGLRLIYYSQIVNDFQKGDIAEGYSVSREKKESFPLTVTSAQKNPTAFYLCASSVSGRAGGELFFGEGSRLTVL.

The V gene is TRBV5-1, the J gene TRBJ2-7; 7 positions agree with TRBD1. V lost 2 bases to trimming and J lost 3 bases; unmatched junction nucleotides: 5. Germline V lookup: CDR1 SGHRS, CDR2 YFSETQ. The CDR3 has 14 residues. CDR3 protein: CASSFQGEIYEQYF. DNA for the CDR3: TGCGCCAGCAGCTTCCAGGGGGAAATCTACGAGCAGTACTTC. Looking up the rest from reference TRBV5-1 and TRBJ2-7 gives the full variable domain: KAGVTQTPRYLIKTRGQQVTLSCSPISGHRSVSWYQQTPGQGLQFLFEYFSETQRNKGNFPGRFSGRQFSNSRSEMNVSTLELGDSALYLCASSFQGEIYEQYFGPGTRLTVT.

The chain carries TRBV5-1 and TRBJ1-2, with D unresolved. Per the germline V gene, CDR1 is SGHRS and CDR2 is YFSETQ. There are 14 residues in the CDR3. V gave up 0 bases and J gave up 8 bases, with 14 bases separating them. The CDR3 is CASSLGLSTGGYTF. The CDR3, as DNA: TGCGCCAGCAGCTTGGGACTATCGACGGGGGGCTACACCTTC.

On this clone itself: The junction departs from germline at one end; a sequencing error may be responsible. This chain joins TRBV2 and TRBJ1-6, with 8 nucleotides matching TRBD1. Looked up from germline, CDR1 is SNHLY and CDR2 is FYNNEI. The CDR3 spans 13 residues. CDR3 residues: CASRGPGGGPVSF. The CDR3 DNA reads TGTGCCAGCAGAGGGCCAGGGGGCGGACCGGTTTCTTTT.

The chain has TRBV4-1 and TRBJ2-7; 7 bases match TRBD1. The J segment lost 2 bases and the V segment lost 3 bases, leaving 7 bases of the junction unmatched. Germline lookup yields CDR1 MGHRA and CDR2 YSYEKL. The CDR3 runs to 15 residues. The CDR3 region is CASSQTGQKAYEQYF. The DNA of the CDR3 is TGCGCCAGCAGCCAGACGGGACAGAAAGCCTACGAGCAGTACTTC.

The rearrangement uses TRBV7-3 and TRBJ2-3; 9 bases are shared with TRBD2. The CDR3 extends over 19 amino acids. The V and J ends lost 2 bases and 0 bases, in that order; junction bases with no gene match: 12. The V gene's germline CDR1 is SGHTA and CDR2 FQGTGA. CDR3 nucleotide sequence: TGTGCCAGCAGCTTAGGAACAGCGGGAGGCGCCTCTAGCACAGATACGCAGTATTTT. This gives the protein CASSLGTAGGASSTDTQYF.

CDR3 in amino acids: CASSLTGANVLTF. CDR3 DNA sequence: TGTGCCAGCAGTCTTACTGGGGCCAACGTCCTGACTTTC. V usage is TRBV28 and J usage is TRBJ2-6; D is unresolved. Germline V gene sequence: CDR1 MDHEN, CDR2 SYDVKM. V was pared by 5 bases and J by 2 bases, with 4 bases between. The CDR3 is 13 amino acids.

The J gene is TRBJ2-1, the V gene TRBV4-2; maybe TRBD2 (5 bases). Germline V gene sequence: CDR1 LGHNA, CDR2 YNFKEQ. V was clipped by 1 base and J by 5 bases, with 9 bases between them. This CDR3 region has 14 residues. DNA of the CDR3: TGTGCCAGCAGCCAAGTAGCGCTGAACAATGAGCAGTTCTTC. It encodes CASSQVALNNEQFF.

The chain links TRBV18 to TRBJ2-5; no reliable D call. TRBJ2-7 matches the DNA end more closely, so the J call is doubtful. Germline V gene data show CDR1 as KGHSH and CDR2 as LQKENI. The CDR3 covers 13 residues. CDR3 in amino acids: CASSPELSYEQYF. DNA for the CDR3: TGTGCCAGCTCCCCAGAGTTATCTTACGAGCAGTACTTC.

This clone was observed once. The chain couples TRBV27 to TRBJ2-2, with 9 bases that match TRBD1. The CDR3 is 16 residues long. V lost 7 bases to trimming and J lost 3 bases; unmatched junction nucleotides: 9. Germline V CDR1 and CDR2: MNHEY, SMNVEV (reference sequence). In DNA form, the CDR3 reads TGTGCCAGCACACAGGAACAGGGGGCGCACACCGGGGAGCTGTTTTTT. Protein: CASTQEQGAHTGELFF.

J is TRBJ1-3 and V is TRBV2; D is possibly TRBD1 (5 bases). The length of the CDR3 is 13 residues. CDR1 and CDR2 from the germline V gene are SNHLY and FYNNEI. Trimming took 8 bases from V and 4 from J, leaving 12 bases between them. The CDR3 loop is CASGDLMGNTIYF. CDR3 nucleotide sequence: TGTGCCAGCGGGGACTTGATGGGAAACACCATATATTTT. The full variable domain, with the rest looked up from reference TRBV2 and TRBJ1-3, is EPEVTQTPSHQVTQMGQEVILRCVPISNHLYFYWYRQILGQKVEFLVSFYNNEISEKSEIFDDQFSVERPDGSNFTLKIRSTKLEDSAMYFCASGDLMGNTIYFGEGSWLTVV.

Remarks on this clone: At one end, the junction sequence differs from germline, possibly due to a read error. The gene calls are TRBV7-8 and TRBJ1-3; 7 nucleotides line up with TRBD1. Germline V lookup: CDR1 SGHVS, CDR2 FQNEAQ. This CDR3 spans 14 amino acids. Here the CDR3 reads CASSLTLGQKFLDF. CDR3 coding DNA: TGTGCCAGCAGCCTAACGCTGGGACAGAAGTTTTTGGATTTT.

CDR3 coding DNA: TGTGCCAGTAGTTGGGAGGGACAGGGAATGGTGAACACTGAAGCTTTCTTT. This gives the protein CASSWEGQGMVNTEAFF. The J gene is TRBJ1-1, the V gene TRBV19; 9 bases align to TRBD1. Germline V gene data show CDR1 as LNHDA and CDR2 as SQIVND (reference sequence). The CDR3 consists of 17 residues. The V gene end was trimmed by 5 bases and the J gene end by 0 bases; junction bases not matched to a gene: 10.

J is TRBJ2-7 and V is TRBV19; D tentatively fits TRBD1 or TRBD2 (5 bases each). CDR3 length: 14 amino acids. V lost 1 base to trimming and J lost 4 bases, with 11 bases between them. Germline CDR1 is LNHDA and CDR2 is SQIVND (reference sequence). The CDR3 bases are TGTGCCAGTAGTATAGTGGCAGGGAGATACGAGCAGTACTTC. It yields the protein CASSIVAGRYEQYF. The whole variable domain, remainder taken from reference TRBV19 and TRBJ2-7, is DGGITQSPKYLFRKEGQNVTLSCEQNLNHDAMYWYRQDPGQGLRLIYYSQIVNDFQKGDIAEGYSVSREKKESFPLTVTSAQKNPTAFYLCASSIVAGRYEQYFGPGTRLTVT.

The chain has TRBV10-1 and TRBJ2-2, with unresolved D. This CDR3 comprises 16 residues. Germline loops: CDR1 WNHNN, CDR2 SYGVQD (reference sequence). The V gene lost 10 bases and the J gene lost 4 bases, with 22 bases spanning the gap. The CDR3 region is CATSVEALGGTGELFF. As DNA, the CDR3 is TGCGCCACGTCCGTCGAGGCCCTGGGTGGCACCGGGGAGCTGTTTTTT.

This clone appeared a single time. The chain carries TRBV7-9 and TRBJ2-2; D possibly matches TRBD1 or TRBD2 (5 bases each). From germline, CDR1 is SEHNR and CDR2 FQNEAQ (reference sequence). V was cut by 7 bases and J by 1 base, with 19 bases left in between. The CDR3 spans 17 residues. The CDR3 DNA follows: TGTGCCAGCATTATAGGAGGACGGGGCGGGAACACCGGGGAGCTGTTTTTT. It is translated as CASIIGGRGGNTGELFF.

This clone appeared once. This sequence joins TRBV19 and TRBJ2-2; D may match TRBD1 or TRBD2 (6 bases each). Between the trimmed V and J ends, which lost 5 bases and 4 bases, there was a span of 23 bases. The V gene's germline CDR1 is LNHDA and CDR2 SQIVND (reference sequence). The CDR3 sequence is 18 residues long. The CDR3 sequence is CASSYLQGRISGTGELFF. CDR3 nucleotides: TGTGCCAGTAGTTACCTACAGGGTCGAATTAGCGGCACCGGGGAGCTGTTTTTT. The whole variable domain, filled in from reference TRBV19 and TRBJ2-2, reads DGGITQSPKYLFRKEGQNVTLSCEQNLNHDAMYWYRQDPGQGLRLIYYSQIVNDFQKGDIAEGYSVSREKKESFPLTVTSAQKNPTAFYLCASSYLQGRISGTGELFFGEGSRLTVL.